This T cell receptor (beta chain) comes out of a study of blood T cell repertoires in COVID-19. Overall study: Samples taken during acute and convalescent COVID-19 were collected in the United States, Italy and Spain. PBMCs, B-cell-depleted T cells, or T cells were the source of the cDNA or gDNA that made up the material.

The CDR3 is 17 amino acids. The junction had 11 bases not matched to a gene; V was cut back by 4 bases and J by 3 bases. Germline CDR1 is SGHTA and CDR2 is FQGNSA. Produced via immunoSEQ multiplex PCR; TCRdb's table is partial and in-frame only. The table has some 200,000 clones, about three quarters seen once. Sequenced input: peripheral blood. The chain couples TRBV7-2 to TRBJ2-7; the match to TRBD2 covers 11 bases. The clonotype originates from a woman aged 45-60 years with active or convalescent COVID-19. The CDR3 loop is CASSSLHTSGGVYEQYF. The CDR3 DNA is TGTGCCAGCAGCTCGCTGCACACTAGCGGGGGCGTCTACGAGCAGTACTTC.